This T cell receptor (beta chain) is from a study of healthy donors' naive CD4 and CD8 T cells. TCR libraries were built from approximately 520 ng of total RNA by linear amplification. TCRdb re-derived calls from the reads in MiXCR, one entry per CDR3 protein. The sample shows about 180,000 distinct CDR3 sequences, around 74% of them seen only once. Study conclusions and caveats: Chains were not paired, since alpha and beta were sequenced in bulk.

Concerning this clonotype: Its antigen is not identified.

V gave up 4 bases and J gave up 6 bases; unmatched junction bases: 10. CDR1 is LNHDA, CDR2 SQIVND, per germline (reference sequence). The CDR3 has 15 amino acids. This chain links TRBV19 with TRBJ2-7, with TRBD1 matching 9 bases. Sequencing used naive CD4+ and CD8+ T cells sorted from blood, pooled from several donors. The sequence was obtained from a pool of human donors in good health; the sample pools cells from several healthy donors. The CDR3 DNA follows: TGTGCCAGTAGTACTACCCACGGGACAGGGATCGAGCAGTACTTC. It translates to CASSTTHGTGIEQYF.